Listed below are T cell receptor beta chains from one sample, sequenced in a study of blood T cell repertoires in COVID-19. Clones were sequenced by immunoSEQ multiplex PCR, and TCRdb holds only the in-frame ones, with some missing. The data contain roughly 260,000 clones, 80% to 90% of them singletons. The specimen was peripheral blood. The receptors were gathered from a woman in her seventies with acute or convalescent COVID-19. Each CDR3 is given with its conserved first and last residue. The order of the fields is J gene, D gene, clone size, V gene, CDR3 DNA, CDR3 protein. A D gene is named only where the DNA matches it firmly. Some rows have no size entry. The others give once, few or many, or a class for an expanded clone.

TRBJ1-1 | TRBD1 | - | TRBV7-9 | TGTGCCAGCAGTCGGGACAGATCATACACTGAAGCTTTCTTT | CASSRDRSYTEAFF
TRBJ2-7 | TRBD2 | - | TRBV19 | TGTGCCAGTAGTAGAATAGCGGGGGGGCGATCTGCCGAGCAGTACTTC | CASSRIAGGRSAEQYF
TRBJ2-5 | TRBD1 | - | TRBV7-7 | TGTGCTAGCAGCTCAAGGGCAGGGGGACAAGAGACCCAGTACTTC | CASSSRAGGQETQYF
TRBJ1-6 | TRBD1 | - | TRBV18 | TGTGCCAGCTCCCAAGGACAGGTCTTAGGTTCACCCCTCCACTTT | CASSQGQVLGSPLHF
TRBJ2-2 | TRBD2 | - | TRBV27 | TGTGCCAGGTCAGTCGGGGGGACCGGGGAGCTGTTTTTT | CARSVGGTGELFF
TRBJ2-7 | - | few | TRBV7-9 | TGTGCCAGCAGCTTAGATAACTCCCGGGCGGGGGAGCAGTACTTC | CASSLDNSRAGEQYF
TRBJ1-2 | - | - | TRBV6-2/TRBV6-3 | TGTGCCAGCACCCCCAGGAGGGAATCGTACTATGGCTACACCTTC | CASTPRRESYYGYTF
TRBJ2-5 | - | - | TRBV5-1 | TGCGCCAGCAGCTTGGCTAACTGGGGGGAAGAGACCCAGTACTTC | CASSLANWGEETQYF
TRBJ2-3 | TRBD2 | - | TRBV5-1 | TGCGCCAGCAGGGTCTCCCTGGGGACTAGTTGGCCAGATACGCAGTATTTT | CASRVSLGTSWPDTQYF
TRBJ2-1 | - | - | TRBV4-2 | TGTGCCAGCAGCCAAGATCTAATTAGCTCCTACAATGAGCAGTTCTTC | CASSQDLISSYNEQFF
TRBJ1-1 | - | few | TRBV6-2/TRBV6-3 | TGTGCCAGCAGTTATATGGAGGGGAGCACTGAAGCTTTCTTT | CASSYMEGSTEAFF
TRBJ2-7 | TRBD2 | once | TRBV11-2 | TGTGCCAGCAGCCCCAGACGACCCGGCGGGGGCGAGCAGTACTTC | CASSPRRPGGGEQYF
TRBJ2-6 | TRBD2 | few | TRBV6-2/TRBV6-3 | TGTGCCAGCAGTTACGATCCTAGCGGGCCGAATTCTGGGGCCAACGTCCTGACTTTC | CASSYDPSGPNSGANVLTF
TRBJ1-2 | TRBD1 | - | TRBV12-3/TRBV12-4 | TGTGCCAGCAGTTCACGGACAGGCGGCTACACCTTC | CASSSRTGGYTF
TRBJ1-1 | TRBD1 | - | TRBV7-9 | TGTGCCAGCAGCTCGAAGGGGGCACGGAACACTGAAGCTTTCTTT | CASSSKGARNTEAFF
TRBJ2-1 | TRBD1 | few | TRBV14 | TGTGCCAGCAGCCAATACGCAGGGGGCGGGCAGTTCTTC | CASSQYAGGGQFF
TRBJ1-1 | - | - | TRBV12-3/TRBV12-4 | TGTGCCAGCAGTCCGGGAATTAACACTGAAGCTTTCTTT | CASSPGINTEAFF
TRBJ1-2 | TRBD1 | - | TRBV18 | TGTGCCAGCTCACCTCCAAACTCTCAGTCCGCTGGACAGGGGGATGGCTACACCTTC | CASSPPNSQSAGQGDGYTF
TRBJ2-7 | - | - | TRBV2 | TGTGCCAGCAGTGAACGAACAGTCTGGAACTACGAGCAGTACTTC | CASSERTVWNYEQYF
TRBJ2-2 | TRBD1 | - | TRBV5-1 | TGCGCCAGCAGCACCGGGACAGGGAACACCGGGGAGCTGTTTTTT | CASSTGTGNTGELFF
TRBJ2-3 | TRBD2 | - | TRBV7-2 | TGTGCCAGCAGCTTTATAAAGACTAGCGGGGGGGCCACAGATACGCAGTATTTT | CASSFIKTSGGATDTQYF
TRBJ1-1 | TRBD1 | - | TRBV18 | TGTGCCAGCTCAGTTGACAGGGGGATGAACACTGAAGCTTTCTTT | CASSVDRGMNTEAFF
TRBJ2-2 | TRBD1 | - | TRBV5-1 | TGCGCCAGCGGCGGACAGGGCGGCACCGGGGAGCTGTTTTTT | CASGGQGGTGELFF
TRBJ1-1 | TRBD1 | - | TRBV7-2 | TGTGCCAGCAGCACAGGGGGAACTGAAGCTTTCTTT | CASSTGGTEAFF
TRBJ1-2 | - | once | TRBV4-1 | TGCGCCAGCAGCCAAGGGTGGGGCAACGGCTATGGCTACACCTTC | CASSQGWGNGYGYTF
TRBJ2-5 | TRBD2 | - | TRBV4-1 | TGCGCCAGCAGCCAAGGGAACAGCGGGGGGGCACAAGAGACCCAGTACTTC | CASSQGNSGGAQETQYF
TRBJ2-7 | - | - | TRBV21-1 | TGTGCCAGCAGCAAAAATGGATCCAGGGGAAACTACGAGCAGTACTTC | CASSKNGSRGNYEQYF
TRBJ2-1 | - | - | TRBV15 | TGTGCCACCAGCAGAGAGGGGACAAATGAATGGGGTGATGAGCAGTTCTTC | CATSREGTNEWGDEQFF
TRBJ2-5 | TRBD2 | - | TRBV5-1 | TGCGCCAGCAGCTTGGCCAAATTAGCGGGGAGCGCGACCCAGTACTTC | CASSLAKLAGSATQYF
TRBJ2-7 | - | - | TRBV28 | TGTGCCAGCATCTCGCGGAGGGAGTACGAGCAGTACTTC | CASISRREYEQYF
TRBJ1-5 | TRBD1 | - | TRBV2 | TGTGCCAGCATTGGCGACAGGGGCGAAAGGCCCCAGCATTTT | CASIGDRGERPQHF
TRBJ1-2 | TRBD1 | - | TRBV29-1 | TGCAGCGCCGAGAACAGGGGAGGCTACACCTTC | CSAENRGGYTF
TRBJ2-3 | - | - | TRBV4-3 | TGCGCCAGCAGCCAAGCTCCTGGCGGAGATACGCAGTATTTT | CASSQAPGGDTQYF
TRBJ1-5 | - | - | TRBV6-6 | TGTGCCAGCAGTACGGCGCAGGGTAATTATCAGCCCCAGCATTTT | CASSTAQGNYQPQHF
TRBJ1-2 | - | - | TRBV6-5 | TGTGCCAGCTCACAGTCTAACTATGGCTACACCTTC | CASSQSNYGYTF
TRBJ1-3 | - | - | TRBV11-2 | TGTGCCAGCAGCCCCCCAGGGGCTGGAAACACCATATATTTT | CASSPPGAGNTIYF
TRBJ1-2 | TRBD1 | - | TRBV5-4 | TGTGCCAGCAGCCAGACAGGGGGCGCCGTGAACTATGGCTACACCTTC | CASSQTGGAVNYGYTF
TRBJ1-4 | TRBD1 | - | TRBV19 | TGTGCCAGTAGTACCCTCGGGACAGTTAATGAAAAACTGTTTTTT | CASSTLGTVNEKLFF
TRBJ1-6 | - | - | TRBV19 | TGTGCCAGTAAGGTAGACTCTAATAGTCTATCACCCCTCCACTTT | CASKVDSNSLSPLHF
TRBJ1-4 | - | once | TRBV28 | TGTGCCAGCAGCGACCAACTTAGTAGGGGTGAAAAACTGTTTTTT | CASSDQLSRGEKLFF
TRBJ1-6 | - | - | TRBV18 | TGTGCCAGCTCACCAGGGCCGCCCTCCTATAATTCACCCCTCCACTTT | CASSPGPPSYNSPLHF
TRBJ1-5 | - | - | TRBV2 | TGTGCCAGCAGTGGGCAGGGCAGGAGCAATCAGCCCCAGCATTTT | CASSGQGRSNQPQHF
TRBJ1-6 | TRBD1 | - | TRBV2 | TGTGCCAGCAGAACTGACACGGGACAGGGAAGGCCACCCCTCCACTTT | CASRTDTGQGRPPLHF
TRBJ1-2 | - | - | TRBV4-1 | TGCGCCAGCAGCCAAGAAGGAGCGGGGGCCAACTATGGCTACACCTTC | CASSQEGAGANYGYTF
TRBJ1-6 | - | few | TRBV9 | TGTGCCAGCAGCGTAGAGGGGGGGCTTAGCTCACCCCTCCACTTT | CASSVEGGLSSPLHF
TRBJ2-3 | TRBD2 | - | TRBV4-1 | TGCGCCAGCAGCCAAGATACGGGACTAGCGGCGGGAGATACGCAGTATTTT | CASSQDTGLAAGDTQYF
TRBJ2-5 | TRBD2 | many | TRBV5-1 | TGCGCCAGCAGCGCGGGGGAAAACCAAGAGACCCAGTACTTC | CASSAGENQETQYF
TRBJ1-2 | - | - | TRBV5-8 | TGTGCCAGCAGCCTAACCCAAGCCCTTTATGGCTACACCTTC | CASSLTQALYGYTF
TRBJ1-5 | TRBD1 | - | TRBV6-5 | TGTGCCAGCGGGACAGGCTTCTTCAATCAGCCCCAGCATTTT | CASGTGFFNQPQHF
TRBJ2-2 | - | - | TRBV6-5 | TGTGCCAGCAGTTATGGAGGGCGAGCCGGGGAGCTGTTTTTT | CASSYGGRAGELFF
TRBJ1-2 | - | - | TRBV27 | TGTGCCAGCAGTTCATCGTCAACACCGGGGTCGACCTATGGCTACACCTTC | CASSSSSTPGSTYGYTF
TRBJ2-1 | TRBD2 | - | TRBV20-1 | TGCAGTGCTAGTCGGGGGACTACCCCTTACAATGAGCAGTTCTTC | CSASRGTTPYNEQFF
TRBJ2-1 | - | few | TRBV19 | TGTGCCAGTAGTTTTAAACCGGGACTCAAACCCGTCGGTGAGCAGTTCTTC | CASSFKPGLKPVGEQFF
TRBJ1-1 | - | - | TRBV30 | TGTGCCTGGAGTCTAGGGGTGAACACTGAAGCTTTCTTT | CAWSLGVNTEAFF
TRBJ1-2 | TRBD1 | - | TRBV7-9 | TGTGCCAGCAGCTCGACAGGGGGAGTGGGGTATGGCTACACCTTC | CASSSTGGVGYGYTF
TRBJ1-2 | TRBD1 | - | TRBV2 | TGTGCCAGCAGTGATTCGAGACAGGGGGCTAACTATGGCTACACCTTC | CASSDSRQGANYGYTF
TRBJ1-6 | TRBD1 | - | TRBV2 | TGTGCCAGCAGTGGGACAGGGGAAAGGAGCTCCTATAATTCACCCCTCCACTTT | CASSGTGERSSYNSPLHF